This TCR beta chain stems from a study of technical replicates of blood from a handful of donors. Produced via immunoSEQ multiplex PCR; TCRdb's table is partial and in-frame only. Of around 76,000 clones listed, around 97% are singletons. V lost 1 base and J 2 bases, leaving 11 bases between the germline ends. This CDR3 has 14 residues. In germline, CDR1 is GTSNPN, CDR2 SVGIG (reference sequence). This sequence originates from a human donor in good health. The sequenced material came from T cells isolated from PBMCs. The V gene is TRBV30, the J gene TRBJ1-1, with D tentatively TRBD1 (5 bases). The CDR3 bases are TGTGCCTGGAGTGGTCGCGGGGGAAACACTGAAGCTTTCTTT. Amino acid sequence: CAWSGRGGNTEAFF.